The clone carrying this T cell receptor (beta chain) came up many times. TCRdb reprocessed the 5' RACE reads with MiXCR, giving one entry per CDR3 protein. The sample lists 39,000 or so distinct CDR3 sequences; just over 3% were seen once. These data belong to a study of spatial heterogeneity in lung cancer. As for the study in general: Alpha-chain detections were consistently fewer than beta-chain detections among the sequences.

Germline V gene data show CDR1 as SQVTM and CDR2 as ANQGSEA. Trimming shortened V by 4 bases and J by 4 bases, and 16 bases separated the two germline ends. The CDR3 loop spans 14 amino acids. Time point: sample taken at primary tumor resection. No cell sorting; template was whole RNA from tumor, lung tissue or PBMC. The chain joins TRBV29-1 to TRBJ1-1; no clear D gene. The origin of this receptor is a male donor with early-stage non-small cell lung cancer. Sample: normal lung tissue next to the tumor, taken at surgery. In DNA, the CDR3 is TGCAGCGTTGTAGTAGGCGGAGTTTTCACTGAAGCTTTCTTT. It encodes CSVVVGGVFTEAFF.